This is a list of T cell receptor beta chains from one sample in a study of blood T cells in healthy people across ages. TCRdb passed the 5' RACE reads through MiXCR, listing each CDR3 protein once. The sample includes under 800,000 distinct CDR3 sequences, around 40% of them seen just once. Sequenced: blood. These receptors were taken from a woman in her fifties or sixties in good health. CDR3s include the opening cysteine and the closing phenylalanine or tryptophan. Each record gives: CDR3 DNA, CDR3 protein, V gene, CDR3 length, J gene, D gene, clone size. A D gene is named only where the DNA matches it firmly. Not every row has a clone size; where given, it reads once, few, many or a size class.

DNA: TGCGCCAGCAGCTCCCTTCGGGGGAACGGTGAGCAGTTCTTC; CDR3: CASSSLRGNGEQFF; V: TRBV5-1; length: 14; J: TRBJ2-1; D: NA; size: NA
DNA: TGTGCCAGCAGCTTAGCCGGGGGGTCGAACACTGAAGCTTTCTTT; CDR3: CASSLAGGSNTEAFF; V: TRBV7-2; length: 15; J: TRBJ1-1; D: NA; size: NA
DNA: TGCAGCGTTGTATTCCGGTTTTCGGCCGACTCCAAGAACTATGGCTACACCTTC; CDR3: CSVVFRFSADSKNYGYTF; V: TRBV29-1; length: 18; J: TRBJ1-2; D: NA; size: few
DNA: TGCGCCAGCAGCTCGCAGACTAGCGGACAAGAGACCCAGTACTTC; CDR3: CASSSQTSGQETQYF; V: TRBV5-1; length: 15; J: TRBJ2-5; D: TRBD2; size: few
DNA: TGTGCCAGCAGCCACGAATATGACCGGGACAGCTCCTACGAGCAGTACTTC; CDR3: CASSHEYDRDSSYEQYF; V: TRBV7-9; length: 17; J: TRBJ2-7; D: TRBD1; size: NA
DNA: TGTGCCAGCAGCCCGAAGTGGGGACCTGAGCAGTTCTTC; CDR3: CASSPKWGPEQFF; V: TRBV11-2; length: 13; J: TRBJ2-1; D: NA; size: few
DNA: TGTGCCAGCAGCTTAGCGGGGGGGCTCTCCAATGAGCAGTTCTTC; CDR3: CASSLAGGLSNEQFF; V: TRBV7-2; length: 15; J: TRBJ2-1; D: NA; size: many
DNA: TGTGCCAGCAGTCGCCCCGGGGGAGCCGAGCAGTACTTC; CDR3: CASSRPGGAEQYF; V: TRBV12-3/TRBV12-4; length: 13; J: TRBJ2-7; D: NA; size: NA
DNA: TGCGCCGGCAGCTTGGGACAGGGGGCGAACGAAAAACTGTTTTTT; CDR3: CAGSLGQGANEKLFF; V: TRBV5-1; length: 15; J: TRBJ1-4; D: TRBD1; size: NA
DNA: TGTGCCAGCAGTGGAACGGTGGCCGGAGAGACCCAGTACTTC; CDR3: CASSGTVAGETQYF; V: TRBV6-5; length: 14; J: TRBJ2-5; D: NA; size: NA
DNA: TGTGCCAGCAGTTTCGGACAGGGGTACAATGAGCAGTACTTC; CDR3: CASSFGQGYNEQYF; V: TRBV12-3/TRBV12-4; length: 14; J: TRBJ2-7; D: TRBD1; size: NA